The rows below give T cell receptor beta chains drawn from one sample of a study of cytomegalovirus exposure and HLA in healthy donors. The repertoire was sequenced with immunoSEQ multiplex PCR; TCRdb's copy has only in-frame clones and lacks some. The table lists roughly 160,000 clones, roughly 87% of them singletons. Sequencing input: PBMCs. These receptor sequences come from a woman in her twenties or thirties in good health and CMV-seronegative. CDR3s include the opening cysteine and the closing phenylalanine or tryptophan. The order of the fields is D gene, CDR3 length, V gene, clone size, J gene, CDR3 DNA, CDR3 protein. D genes are given only for firm matches. Expanded clones get a size class; other rows say once, few or many, or leave the size out.

TRBD2,14,TRBV29-1,.,TRBJ2-5,TGCAGCGTTTCACTAGCGGGGTACCAAGAGACCCAGTACTTC,CSVSLAGYQETQYF
.,17,TRBV27,.,TRBJ1-6,TGTGCCAGCAGTTTGGGGCAGAGGAGCTCCTATAATTCACCCCTCCACTTT,CASSLGQRSSYNSPLHF
TRBD1,15,TRBV27,.,TRBJ1-6,TGTGCCAGCAGTTTAAGACAGGGATACAATTCACCCCTCCACTTT,CASSLRQGYNSPLHF
TRBD1,16,TRBV9,.,TRBJ2-3,TGTGCCAGCAGCGGCCGAGGGGGCCTAGGCACAGATACGCAGTATTTT,CASSGRGGLGTDTQYF
.,13,TRBV30,.,TRBJ2-7,TGTGCCTGGAGTTCAGGGTTACCCTACGAGCAGTACTTC,CAWSSGLPYEQYF
.,14,TRBV6-5,few,TRBJ1-2,TGTGCCAGCAGTTACGTAGCTGACAACTATGGCTACACCTTC,CASSYVADNYGYTF
TRBD2,14,TRBV6-5,.,TRBJ2-1,TGTGCCAGCAGTTCGACTAGCGGGTTCGATGAGCAGTTCTTC,CASSSTSGFDEQFF
.,14,TRBV14,once,TRBJ2-7,TGTGCCAGCAGCCTCTCCGGGTCCCCCTACGAGCAGTACTTC,CASSLSGSPYEQYF
.,12,TRBV14,.,TRBJ2-7,TGTGCCAGCAGCAAGGGCGGGCTTGAGCAGTACTTC,CASSKGGLEQYF
TRBD2,14,TRBV29-1,.,TRBJ2-3,TGCAGCGTGGACGGGACTAGCCTCACAGATACGCAGTATTTT,CSVDGTSLTDTQYF
TRBD2,15,TRBV30,.,TRBJ2-1,TGTGCCTGGGGGGACGGGACTAGCGGTTTCAATGAGCAGTTCTTC,CAWGDGTSGFNEQFF
TRBD2,15,TRBV15,.,TRBJ2-5,TGTGCCACCAGCAGACCTAGCGGGGCCCAAGAGACCCAGTACTTC,CATSRPSGAQETQYF
.,14,TRBV6-1,.,TRBJ2-3,TGTGCCAGCGACAGGTTCTTTAGCACAGATACGCAGTATTTT,CASDRFFSTDTQYF
TRBD2,15,TRBV6-5,.,TRBJ2-7,TGTGCCAGCAGCCGTGGGACTAGCGGAGGGGTGGAGCAGTACTTC,CASSRGTSGGVEQYF
.,13,TRBV29-1,.,TRBJ2-7,TGCAGCGTTGGGTGGGGCAGGGCGTACGAGCAGTACTTC,CSVGWGRAYEQYF
TRBD1,15,TRBV6-5,few,TRBJ1-1,TGTGCCAGCCGCCTCGGGACAGGGTGGAGCACTGAAGCTTTCTTT,CASRLGTGWSTEAFF
TRBD2,16,TRBV7-7,few,TRBJ2-1,TGTGCCAGCAGCCCTCCGCCGAGCGGGGGCTACAATGAGCAGTTCTTC,CASSPPPSGGYNEQFF
.,19,TRBV7-3,.,TRBJ2-3,TGTGCCAGCAGCTTAACGGCCGGGGTGGGGGCTTGGAGCACAGATACGCAGTATTTT,CASSLTAGVGAWSTDTQYF
TRBD2,16,TRBV6-5,.,TRBJ2-2,TGTGCCAGCAGTTACAGACTAGCGGGTTTAACCGGGGAGCTGTTTTTT,CASSYRLAGLTGELFF
TRBD1,16,TRBV6-6,.,TRBJ1-6,TGTGCCAGCAGTCCCCAAGACAGGGGAGGTAATTCACCCCTCCACTTT,CASSPQDRGGNSPLHF
.,16,TRBV1,.,TRBJ1-5,TGCACCAGCACTGATTTCGGGGACAGGGGTAATCAGCCCCAGCATTTT,CTSTDFGDRGNQPQHF
.,14,TRBV5-1,few,TRBJ1-3,TGCGCCAGCAGCTACGGGACAAATGGAGGCACCATATATTTT,CASSYGTNGGTIYF
TRBD2,15,TRBV6-1,.,TRBJ2-1,TGTGCCAGCAGAGCCCCAGAGCGGGGGGCCCTTGAGCAGTTCTTC,CASRAPERGALEQFF
TRBD2,15,TRBV6-1,.,TRBJ2-7,TGTGCCAGCGGATCCCCGAGGGAGGGAGGGGACGAGCAGTACTTC,CASGSPREGGDEQYF
TRBD2,14,TRBV11-2,once,TRBJ2-2,TGTGCCAGCACGCACGCGGGGGGGCCCGGGGAGCTGTTTTTT,CASTHAGGPGELFF
.,17,TRBV25-1,.,TRBJ1-6,TGTGCCAGCAGTGAACCGTACTCCATCGGGGTTAATTCACCCCTCCACTTT,CASSEPYSIGVNSPLHF
TRBD1,16,TRBV27,.,TRBJ2-7,TGTGCCAGCAGTTTTCAGACAGGGTTCGGGTCCTACGAGCAGTACTTC,CASSFQTGFGSYEQYF
TRBD2,16,TRBV5-4,.,TRBJ2-5,TGTGCCAGCAGCGCGACTAGCGGGAGAGGCGGCGAGACCCAGTACTTC,CASSATSGRGGETQYF
TRBD1,15,TRBV7-2,.,TRBJ2-7,TGTGCCAGCAGTCGAGACAGGGGTTTCTCCTACGAGCAGTACTTC,CASSRDRGFSYEQYF
.,15,TRBV2,.,TRBJ1-4,TGTGCCAGCAATCCCCGTTCCGGGGGGAATGAAAAACTGTTTTTT,CASNPRSGGNEKLFF
.,14,TRBV6-1,.,TRBJ2-7,TGTGCCAGCATTAGCGGCTCGAGCTCCTACGAGCAGTACTTC,CASISGSSSYEQYF